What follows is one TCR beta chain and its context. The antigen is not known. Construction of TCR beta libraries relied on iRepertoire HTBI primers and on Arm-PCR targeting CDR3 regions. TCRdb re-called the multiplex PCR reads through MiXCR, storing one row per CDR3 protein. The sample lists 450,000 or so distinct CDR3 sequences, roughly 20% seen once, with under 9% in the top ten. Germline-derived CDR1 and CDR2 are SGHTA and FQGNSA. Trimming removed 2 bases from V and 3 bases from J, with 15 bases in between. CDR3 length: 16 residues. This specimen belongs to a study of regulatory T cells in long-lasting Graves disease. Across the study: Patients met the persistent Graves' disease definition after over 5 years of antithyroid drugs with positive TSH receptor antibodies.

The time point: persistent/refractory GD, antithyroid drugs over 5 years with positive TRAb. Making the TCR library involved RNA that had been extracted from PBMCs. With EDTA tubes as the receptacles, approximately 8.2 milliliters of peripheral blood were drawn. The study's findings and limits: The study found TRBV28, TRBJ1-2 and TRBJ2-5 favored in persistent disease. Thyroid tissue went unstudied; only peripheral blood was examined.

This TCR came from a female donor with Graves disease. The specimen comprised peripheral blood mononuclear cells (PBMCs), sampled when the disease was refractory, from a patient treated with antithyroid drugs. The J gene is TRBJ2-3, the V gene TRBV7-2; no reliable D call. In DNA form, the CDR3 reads TGTGCCAGCAGCTTAACCCCCTTTTGGGGAACAGATACGCAGTATTTT. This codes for CASSLTPFWGTDTQYF.